Shown below are 7 T cell receptor beta chains from a single sample sequenced in a study of radiotherapy plus CTLA-4 blockade in lung cancer. Sequencing was performed with immunoSEQ multiplex PCR; in TCRdb, only in-frame clones are kept and a portion is missing. The table lists 70,000 to 100,000 clones, about 86% of them singletons. This material consisted of peripheral blood, taken from a patient treated with radiotherapy plus ipilimumab. Receptor source: a human donor with non-small cell lung cancer who had a partial response to radiotherapy plus ipilimumab.

This clone turned up a few times. V is TRBV11-2 and J is TRBJ1-1, with D possibly being TRBD1 (6 bases). This CDR3 has 15 residues. Looked up from germline, CDR1 is SGHAT and CDR2 is FQNNGV. V was trimmed by 5 bases and J by 1 base, leaving 14 bases between them. The CDR3 loop reads CASSHSPGENTEAFF. DNA of the CDR3: TGTGCCAGCAGCCACTCCCCAGGGGAGAACACTGAAGCTTTCTTT. The variable domain in full, with the rest retrieved from reference TRBV11-2 and TRBJ1-1, is EAGVAQSPRYKIIEKRQSVAFWCNPISGHATLYWYQQILGQGPKLLIQFQNNGVVDDSQLPKDRFSAERLKGVDSTLKIQPAKLEDSAVYLCASSHSPGENTEAFFGQGTRLTVV.

This chain connects TRBV6-5 to TRBJ2-7; no clear D gene. This CDR3 has 13 amino acids. Germline CDR1 is MNHEY and CDR2 is SVGAGI. V lost 4 bases and J 4 bases, leaving 11 bases between the germline ends. This chain's CDR3 is CASSFNSYYEQYF. CDR3 coding DNA: TGTGCCAGCAGTTTCAACTCTTATTACGAGCAGTACTTC.

V gene TRBV5-1 combines with J gene TRBJ1-1, with D possibly matching TRBD1 (6 bases). Germline V gene data show CDR1 as SGHRS and CDR2 as YFSETQ. The CDR3 runs 15 residues. V was pared by 7 bases and J by 1 base, with 17 bases between. CDR3 residues: CASSFGTPQNTEAFF. The CDR3 coding sequence is TGCGCCAGCTCCTTCGGGACACCACAGAACACTGAAGCTTTCTTT. Variable domain in full (rest from reference TRBV5-1 and TRBJ1-1): KAGVTQTPRYLIKTRGQQVTLSCSPISGHRSVSWYQQTPGQGLQFLFEYFSETQRNKGNFPGRFSGRQFSNSRSEMNVSTLELGDSALYLCASSFGTPQNTEAFFGQGTRLTVV.

The J gene is TRBJ1-2, the V gene TRBV27; D unclear. V was pared by 2 bases and J by 5 bases, with 15 bases between. Germline values: CDR1 MNHEY, CDR2 SMNVEV (reference sequence). The CDR3 is made up of 15 amino acids. In DNA, the CDR3 is TGTGCCAGCAGTTTAATGCCAGTAGGGAGGTATGGCTACACCTTC. Translating it yields CASSLMPVGRYGYTF.

This chain joins TRBV9 and TRBJ2-1; TRBD2 matches 10 bases. With V trimmed by 2 bases and J by 7 bases, 6 bases remained unmatched. The CDR3 length is 15 residues. Looked up from germline, CDR1 is SGDLS and CDR2 is YYNGEE. CDR3 in amino acids: CASSVSSGSGNEQFF. CDR3 DNA: TGTGCCAGCAGCGTTTCTAGCGGGAGTGGAAATGAGCAGTTCTTC.

This clone was found once. The chain links TRBV9 to TRBJ2-1, with a tentative D call TRBD2 (6 bases). Germline CDR1 SGDLS, CDR2 YYNGEE. V shed 6 bases and J shed 6 bases, with 10 bases lying between them. The CDR3 is 12 residues long. The CDR3 loop reads CASTERVNEQFF. The CDR3 bases are TGTGCCAGCACTGAGCGGGTCAATGAGCAGTTCTTC.

This clone was counted once. In DNA form, the CDR3 reads TGTGCCACCTCACCAGACATCTCTGGGGCCAACGTCCTGACTTTC. Its translation: CATSPDISGANVLTF. The chain recombines TRBV27 with TRBJ2-6; D remains unclear. The CDR3 extends over 15 amino acids. Germline CDR1 is MNHEY and CDR2 is SMNVEV (reference sequence). Deletions cut 10 bases from V and 0 bases from J, with 13 bases between.